This T cell receptor beta chain derives from a study of T cell changes during pregnancy in multiple sclerosis (dated by TCRdb to 2018 to 2020). Background on the whole study: In women with multiple sclerosis, the researchers looked at how the T cell repertoire shifted as pregnancy progressed.

For CDR1 and CDR2, the germline V gene (reference sequence) lists MNHNY and SVGAGI. Trimmed from V: 7 bases; trimmed from J: 5 bases; junction bases lacking a gene match: 7. Spanning cysteine to phenylalanine, the CDR3 consists of 14 amino acids. Only the CDR3 part of the read is kept: 42 bases, read in frame from the first base. The library was made by the immunoSEQ multiplex PCR assay. Drawn from immuneACCESS, this table holds only the in-frame rearrangements with V and J called that TCRdb kept. Clones are partly lost; checked studies trace under half to an unresolved V gene and leave the rest unexplained. The sample contains around 45,000 clones, around 89% of them found a single time. The top ten hold 8% to 9.5% of the sample. On this clone itself: There is no known antigen for this receptor. Nothing much larger sits one base from this clone, and base qualities are not available.

This clonotype was sampled from a female donor with multiple sclerosis, enrolled in a pregnancy study. Sequences were derived from CD8+ T cells from peripheral blood mononuclear cells, sampled in the second trimester of pregnancy. The rearrangement joined TRBV6-6 to TRBJ2-5; a stretch of 10 junction bases matches TRBD2. This receptor carries the CDR3 CASNSGRGGETQYF. The bases are TGTGCCAGCAACAGCGGGAGGGGGGGGGAGACCCAGTACTTC.